The T cell receptor (beta chain) described here comes from a study of cytomegalovirus exposure and HLA in healthy donors. General observations from the study: In vitro confirmation showed a few CMV-associated chains to be CMV antigen specific. Both high specificity and high sensitivity reportedly marked the classifier's diagnosis of cytomegalovirus status. The authors enumerated roughly 160 TCR beta chains as linked to cytomegalovirus. In the 120 validation repertoires, more than 85% of cluster scores exceeded 0, per a later analysis.

The V and J ends lost 9 bases and 0 bases respectively, with 18 bases between them. Germline assignment: CDR1 SGHNT and CDR2 YYREEE (reference sequence). CDR3 length: 16 amino acids. The assay was immunoSEQ multiplex PCR, and TCRdb's table has in-frame clones only and misses some. The profile shows roughly 260,000 clones, around 90% of them singletons. Details on this clone: As yet, its antigen is unknown.

The TCR was taken from a woman younger than 35 in good health and CMV-seronegative. Input material: PBMCs. The rearrangement uses TRBV5-4 and TRBJ1-4; no definite D call. CDR3 region: CATKIRQASTNEKLFF. DNA of the CDR3: TGTGCCACCAAGATTCGGCAGGCATCAACTAATGAAAAACTGTTTTTT.